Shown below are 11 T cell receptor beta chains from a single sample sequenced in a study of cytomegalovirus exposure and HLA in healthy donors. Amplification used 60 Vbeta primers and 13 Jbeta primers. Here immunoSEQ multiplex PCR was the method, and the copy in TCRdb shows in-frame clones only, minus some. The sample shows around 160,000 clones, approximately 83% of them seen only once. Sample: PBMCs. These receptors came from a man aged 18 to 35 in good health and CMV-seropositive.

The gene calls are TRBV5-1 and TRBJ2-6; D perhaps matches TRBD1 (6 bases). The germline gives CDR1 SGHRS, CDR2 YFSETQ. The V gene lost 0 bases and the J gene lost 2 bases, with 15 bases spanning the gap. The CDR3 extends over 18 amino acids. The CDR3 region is CASSLGDRPGAGANVLTF. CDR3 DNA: TGCGCCAGCAGCTTGGGCGACAGGCCCGGGGCTGGGGCCAACGTCCTGACTTTC. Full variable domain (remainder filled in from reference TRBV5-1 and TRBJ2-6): KAGVTQTPRYLIKTRGQQVTLSCSPISGHRSVSWYQQTPGQGLQFLFEYFSETQRNKGNFPGRFSGRQFSNSRSEMNVSTLELGDSALYLCASSLGDRPGAGANVLTFGAGSRLTVL.

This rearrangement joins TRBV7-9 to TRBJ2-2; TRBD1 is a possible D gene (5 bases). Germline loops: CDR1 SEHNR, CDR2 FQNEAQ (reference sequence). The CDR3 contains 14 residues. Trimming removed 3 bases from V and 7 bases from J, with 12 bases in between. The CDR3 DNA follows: TGTGCCAGCAGCTTCAGTAGGGGCGGCGGGGAGCTGTTTTTT. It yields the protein CASSFSRGGGELFF.

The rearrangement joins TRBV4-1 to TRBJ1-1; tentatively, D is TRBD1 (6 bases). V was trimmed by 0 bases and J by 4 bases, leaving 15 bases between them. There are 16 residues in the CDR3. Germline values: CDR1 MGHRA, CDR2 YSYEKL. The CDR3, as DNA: TGCGCCAGCAGCCAAGATTCAGGGGTTTGGGGCACTGAAGCTTTCTTT. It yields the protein CASSQDSGVWGTEAFF.

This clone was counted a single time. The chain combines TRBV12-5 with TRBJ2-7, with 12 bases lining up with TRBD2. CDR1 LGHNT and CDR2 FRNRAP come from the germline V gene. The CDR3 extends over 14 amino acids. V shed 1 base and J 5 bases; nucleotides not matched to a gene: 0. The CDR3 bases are TGTGCTAGTGGTTTGGGACTAGCGGGGGACGAGCAGTACTTC. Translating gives CASGLGLAGDEQYF.

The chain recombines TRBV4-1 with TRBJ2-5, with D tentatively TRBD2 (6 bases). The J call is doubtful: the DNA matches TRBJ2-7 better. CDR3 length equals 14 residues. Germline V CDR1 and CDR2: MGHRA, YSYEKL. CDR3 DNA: TGCGCCAGCAGCCAAGGGGACTCCCTCTACGAGCAGTACTTC. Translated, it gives CASSQGDSLYEQYF.

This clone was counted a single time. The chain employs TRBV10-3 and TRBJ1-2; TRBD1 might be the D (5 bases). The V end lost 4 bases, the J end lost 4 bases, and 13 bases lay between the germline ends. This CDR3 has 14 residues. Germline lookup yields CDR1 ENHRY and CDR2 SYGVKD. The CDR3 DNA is TGTGCCATCAGTGCGGAGACAGCGCGCTATGGCTACACCTTC. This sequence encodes CAISAETARYGYTF.

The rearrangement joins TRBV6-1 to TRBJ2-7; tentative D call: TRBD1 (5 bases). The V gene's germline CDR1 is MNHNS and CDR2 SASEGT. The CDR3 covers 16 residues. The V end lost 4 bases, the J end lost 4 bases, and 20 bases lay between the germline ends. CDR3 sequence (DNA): TGTGCCAGCAGTGGCGCTTACAGACAGCTAACATACGAGCAGTACTTC. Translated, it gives CASSGAYRQLTYEQYF.

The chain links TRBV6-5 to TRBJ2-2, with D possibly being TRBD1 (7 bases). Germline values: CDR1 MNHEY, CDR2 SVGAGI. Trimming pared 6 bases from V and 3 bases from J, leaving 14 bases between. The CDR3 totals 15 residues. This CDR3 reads CASRPGQRDTGELFF. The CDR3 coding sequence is TGTGCCAGCAGGCCGGGACAGCGGGACACCGGGGAGCTGTTTTTT.

CDR3 DNA sequence: TGTGCCAGCAGCTCTACTAGCGGGGGGACCTACGAGCAGTACTTC. Translated: CASSSTSGGTYEQYF. This rearrangement joins TRBV7-2 to TRBJ2-7, with 12 bases aligning to TRBD2. The CDR3 extends over 15 amino acids. The V segment lost 4 bases and the J segment 2 bases; nucleotides outside the gene matches: 3. CDR1 is SGHTA, CDR2 FQGNSA, per germline.

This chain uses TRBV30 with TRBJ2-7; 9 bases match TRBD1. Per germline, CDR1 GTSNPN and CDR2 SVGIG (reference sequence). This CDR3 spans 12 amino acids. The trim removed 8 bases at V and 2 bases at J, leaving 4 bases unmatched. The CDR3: CATGQGPYEQYF. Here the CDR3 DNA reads TGTGCCACGGGACAGGGTCCCTACGAGCAGTACTTC.

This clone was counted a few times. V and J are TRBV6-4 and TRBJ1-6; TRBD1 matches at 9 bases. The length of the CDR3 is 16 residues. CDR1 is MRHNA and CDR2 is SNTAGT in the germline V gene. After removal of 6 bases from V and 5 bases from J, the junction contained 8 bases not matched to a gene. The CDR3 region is CASRETRQGDNSPLHF. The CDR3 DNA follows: TGTGCCAGCAGGGAAACAAGACAGGGGGATAATTCACCCCTCCACTTT.